This TCR beta chain stems from a study of control samples from healthy donors and cancer patients. The data were produced by immunoSEQ multiplex PCR, yet TCRdb's version contains in-frame clones alone and is incomplete. Among some 120,000 clones listed, roughly 92% were seen once. The V gene's germline CDR1 is LNHDA and CDR2 SQIVND (reference sequence). V dropped 6 bases and J dropped 8 bases, with 19 bases sitting between them. CDR3 size: 14 residues. The sequencing input was blood. The TCR was taken from a man in his thirties or forties in good health. The genes are TRBV19 and TRBJ1-2; the D gene is possibly TRBD1 (6 bases). CDR3 sequence reads: CASSLKQGGVGYTF. CDR3 coding DNA: TGTGCCAGTAGCCTGAAACAGGGTGGAGTCGGCTACACCTTC.